The clone carrying this T cell receptor beta chain was observed a few times. Its antigen is as yet unknown. These data come from a study of vaccination and CD4 T cells after COVID-19. As for treatment: approximately 9-day PBMC culture with coronavirus spike peptide pools or control peptides (ViraFEST assay). Antigen-specific T cells were expanded with peptide pools by ViraFEST, and TCRs were then sequenced. Cultured CD4+ T cell DNA underwent sequencing with the Oncomine TCR Beta short-read assay. From the PCR reads, TCRdb called clonotypes with MiXCR, one entry per CDR3 protein. The profile shows about 8,900 distinct CDR3 sequences, 35% to 40% of them singletons. General study points: Of the reactive clones in convalescent patients, a median about 85% showed up only post-vaccination. For convalescent patients, 304 of the 307 vaccine-specific clones analyzed were classified as spike mono-reactive.

This receptor was identified in a human donor who had recovered from COVID-19. Specimen: CD4+ T cells from blood, cultured in vitro.

CDR3 sequence (DNA): TGTGCCAGCAGCTGGGGAACAGGGCAAGAGACCCAGTACTTC. This codes for CASSWGTGQETQYF. V usage is TRBV11-3 and J usage is TRBJ2-5; TRBD1 might be the D (6 bases). Trimming removed 4 bases at V and 2 bases at J, with 11 bases between. This CDR3 comprises 14 residues. The germline V gene has CDR1 SGHNT and CDR2 YENEEA.